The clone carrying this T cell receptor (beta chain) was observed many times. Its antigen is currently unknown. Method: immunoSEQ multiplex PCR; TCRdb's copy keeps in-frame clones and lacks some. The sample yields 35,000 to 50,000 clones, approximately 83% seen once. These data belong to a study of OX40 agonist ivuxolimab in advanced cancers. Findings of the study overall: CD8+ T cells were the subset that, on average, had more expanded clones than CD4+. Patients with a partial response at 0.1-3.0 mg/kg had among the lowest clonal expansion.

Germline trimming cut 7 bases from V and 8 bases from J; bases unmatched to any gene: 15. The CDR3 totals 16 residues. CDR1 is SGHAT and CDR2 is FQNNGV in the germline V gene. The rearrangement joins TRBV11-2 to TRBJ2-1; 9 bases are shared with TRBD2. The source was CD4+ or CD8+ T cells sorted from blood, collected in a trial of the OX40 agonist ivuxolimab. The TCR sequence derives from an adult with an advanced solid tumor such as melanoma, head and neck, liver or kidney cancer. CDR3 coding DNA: TGTGCCAGCACCGGCATAGCGGGAGCCCTTAGCTATGAGCAGTTCTTC. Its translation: CASTGIAGALSYEQFF. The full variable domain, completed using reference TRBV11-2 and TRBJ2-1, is EAGVAQSPRYKIIEKRQSVAFWCNPISGHATLYWYQQILGQGPKLLIQFQNNGVVDDSQLPKDRFSAERLKGVDSTLKIQPAKLEDSAVYLCASTGIAGALSYEQFFGPGTRLTVL.